A single sample gave rise to the 14 T cell receptor beta chains below, sequenced in a study of response to subunit inactivated influenza vaccine. TCRdb passed the RT-PCR reads through MiXCR, listing each CDR3 protein once. This table has roughly 150,000 distinct CDR3 sequences, 11% appearing once. This material consisted of non-naive T cells sorted from PBMCs, taken more than 35 days after vaccination. The source of these receptors is a man aged 50 to 59 who received an inactivated influenza vaccine.

This clonotype was seen more than once but under ten times. J is TRBJ1-5 and V is TRBV20-1; possible D gene TRBD1, 5 bases. Germline CDR1 reads DFQATT; CDR2 reads SNEGSKA (reference sequence). This CDR3 is 13 amino acids long. V was clipped by 4 bases and J by 3 bases, with 10 bases between them. The CDR3 bases are TGCAGTGCTACCCGACAGCCCAATCAGCCCCAGCATTTT. Residues: CSATRQPNQPQHF.

This clonotype was observed at least ten times. The rearrangement links TRBV6-2 or TRBV6-3 to TRBJ1-3; D remains ambiguous. Germline assignment: CDR1 MNHEY and CDR2 SVGEGT. The CDR3 covers 20 residues. The germline V and J ends were trimmed by 3 bases and 4 bases, with 28 bases remaining between them. CDR3 coding DNA: TGTGCCAGCAGTTATGAGTGGAGCTTGCTATCCAAGACCGAAGGAAACACCATATATTTT. Amino acid sequence: CASSYEWSLLSKTEGNTIYF.

J is TRBJ1-2 and V is TRBV7-2, with a possible D match to TRBD1 (5 bases). The CDR3 length is 15 residues. The germline gives CDR1 SGHTA, CDR2 FQGNSA. V lost 5 bases and J 2 bases, leaving 15 bases between the germline ends. Here the CDR3 DNA reads TGTGCCAGCAGCCTCGCCCGGCGGGGGAACTATGGCTACACCTTC. Protein product: CASSLARRGNYGYTF.

The chain carries TRBV28 and TRBJ1-6, with D perhaps matching TRBD1 (5 bases). The CDR3 runs 14 residues. Trimming took off 6 bases at V and 6 bases at J, with 12 bases between the two ends. Germline V lookup: CDR1 MDHEN, CDR2 SYDVKM. CDR3 protein: CASRIGTGNSPLHF. CDR3 sequence (DNA): TGTGCCAGCAGGATCGGGACGGGTAATTCACCCCTCCACTTT.

This clonotype has only a few counts. The chain uses TRBV21-1 and TRBJ1-1. TRBV21-1 is designated a pseudogene. This CDR3 has 15 amino acids. CDR3 loop: CASSKAKVSDTEAFF. The CDR3 DNA sequence: TGTGCCAGCAGCAAAGCCAAAGTAAGCGACACTGAAGCTTTCTTT.

The V call is TRBV20-1, the J call TRBJ1-2; a weak D match, TRBD1 (5 bases). The CDR3 extends over 13 amino acids. Germline CDR1 is DFQATT and CDR2 is SNEGSKA (reference sequence). V gave up 0 bases and J gave up 6 bases, with 11 bases separating them. CDR3 sequence reads: CSARDRGLNGYTF. The DNA of the CDR3 is TGCAGTGCTAGAGATAGGGGCCTTAATGGCTACACCTTC.

This clonotype was counted at least ten times. J is TRBJ1-2 and V is TRBV7-9; D is unresolved. Trimming stripped 1 base from V and 6 bases from J, with 12 bases between. Germline lookup yields CDR1 SEHNR and CDR2 FQNEAQ (reference sequence). This CDR3 is 14 amino acids long. The CDR3 DNA reads as TGTGCCAGCAGCTTAGGGGCGGAGATAGATGGCTACACCTTC. This encodes CASSLGAEIDGYTF.

V usage is TRBV6-6 and J usage is TRBJ1-5; the D gene is possibly TRBD1 (5 bases). V was cut by 2 bases and J by 2 bases, with 7 bases left in between. Germline V CDR1 and CDR2: MNHNY, SVGAGI (reference sequence). The CDR3 runs 14 residues. The CDR3, as DNA: TGTGCCAGCAGTTACAGGGGTGGCAATCAGCCCCAGCATTTT. It specifies CASSYRGGNQPQHF.

The V gene is TRBV11-2, the J gene TRBJ2-2; D gene ambiguous. Germline assignment: CDR1 SGHAT and CDR2 FQNNGV. The CDR3 runs 12 residues. V was trimmed by 4 bases and J by 6 bases, leaving 6 bases between them. DNA of the CDR3: TGTGCCAGCAGCTCATGGCCCGGGGAGCTGTTTTTT. Residues: CASSSWPGELFF.

The CDR3 reads CSARAYRGRDYEQYF. CDR3 nucleotides: TGCAGTGCTAGAGCCTACAGGGGAAGGGACTACGAGCAGTACTTC. The gene calls are TRBV20-1 and TRBJ2-7; 7 bases agree with TRBD1. This CDR3 comprises 15 residues. V was clipped by 1 base and J by 3 bases; unmatched bases: 9. CDR1 is DFQATT, CDR2 SNEGSKA, per germline (reference sequence).

The V gene is TRBV7-2, the J gene TRBJ2-6, with D hard to call. In germline, CDR1 is SGHTA, CDR2 FQGNSA. The CDR3 is 17 residues long. V lost 1 base and J 0 bases, leaving 10 bases between the germline ends. CDR3 DNA: TGTGCCAGCAGCTTAGGTCCAGGCCACTCTGGGGCCAACGTCCTGACTTTC. Amino acid sequence: CASSLGPGHSGANVLTF.

This clonotype was recorded at least ten times. The V call is TRBV7-2, the J call TRBJ2-2; no definite D call. This CDR3 is 12 amino acids long. V was cut by 6 bases and J by 6 bases, with 8 bases left in between. Per germline, CDR1 SGHTA and CDR2 FQGNSA. As DNA, the CDR3 is TGTGCCAGCAGTACTCCTCCCGGGGAGCTGTTTTTT. Protein product: CASSTPPGELFF.

This clonotype was picked up many times. The chain recombines TRBV28 with TRBJ2-3; no clear D. There are 17 residues in the CDR3. Trimming removed 3 bases from V and 2 bases from J, with 18 bases in between. CDR1 and CDR2 from the germline V gene are MDHEN and SYDVKM. The CDR3: CASSFIGWARYTDTQYF. The CDR3, as DNA: TGTGCCAGCAGTTTCATCGGGTGGGCTAGATACACAGATACGCAGTATTTT.

The chain carries TRBV7-9 and TRBJ1-2; D may be TRBD1 (6 bases). Germline lookup yields CDR1 SEHNR and CDR2 FQNEAQ (reference sequence). Trimming shortened V by 6 bases and J by 5 bases, and 19 bases separated the two germline ends. CDR3 size: 15 residues. CDR3 nucleotides: TGTGCCAGCAGATATGGAGGGGGGTCCGGATATGGCTACACCTTC. It specifies CASRYGGGSGYGYTF.